This entry lists 4 T cell receptor beta chains sequenced from one sample in a study of shared clonotypes between healthy human individuals. TCRdb's table, derived via immunoSEQ multiplex PCR, lists solely in-frame clones and lacks some. The sample includes some 2.4 million clones, 80% to 95% of them seen just once. Sequenced input: naive CD4+ T cells from PBMCs. The subset: CD45RA+ positively selected. The receptor source for this set is a man between 18 and 29 years old in good health. Some clones in this sample may be carry-over from other donors' samples.

V usage is TRBV11-2 and J usage is TRBJ2-7; 8 bases are a match to TRBD1. Trimming at V came to 5 bases and at J to 2 bases, leaving 5 bases not matched to a gene. The CDR3 has 14 amino acids. The germline V gene has CDR1 SGHAT and CDR2 FQNNGV. Here the CDR3 reads CASSQDREAYEQYF. In nucleotides, the CDR3 is TGTGCCAGCAGCCAGGACAGGGAGGCCTACGAGCAGTACTTC.

The chain combines TRBV19 with TRBJ1-3, with TRBD1 as a possible D gene (6 bases). Germline CDR1 and CDR2: LNHDA and SQIVND (reference sequence). The V end was cut by 3 bases, the J end by 2 bases, with 14 bases between. The CDR3 extends over 16 amino acids. The DNA of the CDR3 is TGTGCCAGTAGTATGGCCGGGACACCAACTGGAAACACCATATATTTT. Translation gives CASSMAGTPTGNTIYF.

The rearrangement joins TRBV6-5 to TRBJ2-7, with D possibly matching TRBD2 (6 bases). CDR1 is MNHEY and CDR2 is SVGAGI in the germline V gene. The CDR3 is 11 amino acids. Trimming shortened V by 5 bases and J by 12 bases, and 14 bases separated the two germline ends. For the CDR3, the DNA is TGTGCCAGCAGTGGCGGGACGCAACTGTACTTC. This encodes CASSGGTQLYF.

V and J are TRBV14 and TRBJ2-1; TRBD2 might be the D (6 bases). Germline V CDR1 and CDR2: SGHDN, FVKESK. This CDR3 has 15 amino acids. V was shortened by 4 bases and J by 0 bases, with 10 bases between the two germline ends. In DNA form, the CDR3 reads TGTGCCAGCAGCCCAACCGGGAGCTCCTACAATGAGCAGTTCTTC. Its translation is CASSPTGSSYNEQFF.